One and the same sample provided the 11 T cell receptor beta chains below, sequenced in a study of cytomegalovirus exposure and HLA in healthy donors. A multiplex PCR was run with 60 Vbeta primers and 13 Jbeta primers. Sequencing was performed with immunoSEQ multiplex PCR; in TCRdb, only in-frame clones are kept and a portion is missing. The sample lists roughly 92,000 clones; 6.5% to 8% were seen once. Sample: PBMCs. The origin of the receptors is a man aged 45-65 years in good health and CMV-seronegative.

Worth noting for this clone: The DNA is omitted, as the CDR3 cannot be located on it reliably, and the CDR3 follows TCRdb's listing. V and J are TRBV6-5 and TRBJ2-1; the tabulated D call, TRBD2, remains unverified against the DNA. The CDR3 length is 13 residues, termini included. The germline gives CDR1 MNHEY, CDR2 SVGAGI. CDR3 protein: CASSYGVAGGSFF.

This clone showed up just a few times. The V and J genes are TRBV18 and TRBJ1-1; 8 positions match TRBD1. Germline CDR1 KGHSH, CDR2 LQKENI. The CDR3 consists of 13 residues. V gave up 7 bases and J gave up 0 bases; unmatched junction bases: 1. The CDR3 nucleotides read TGTGCCAGCTTGGGACAGGTGAACACTGAAGCTTTCTTT. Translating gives CASLGQVNTEAFF.

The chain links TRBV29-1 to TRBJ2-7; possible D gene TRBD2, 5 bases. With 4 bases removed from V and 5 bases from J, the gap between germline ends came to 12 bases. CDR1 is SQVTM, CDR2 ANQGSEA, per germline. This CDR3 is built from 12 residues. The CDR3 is CSVGRGPHEQYF. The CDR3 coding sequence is TGCAGCGTTGGACGAGGGCCACACGAGCAGTACTTC.

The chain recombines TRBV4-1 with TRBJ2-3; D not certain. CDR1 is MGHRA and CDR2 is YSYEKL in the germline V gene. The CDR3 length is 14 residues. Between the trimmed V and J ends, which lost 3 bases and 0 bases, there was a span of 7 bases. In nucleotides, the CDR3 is TGCGCCAGCAGCCACTCACTTAGCACAGATACGCAGTATTTT. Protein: CASSHSLSTDTQYF.

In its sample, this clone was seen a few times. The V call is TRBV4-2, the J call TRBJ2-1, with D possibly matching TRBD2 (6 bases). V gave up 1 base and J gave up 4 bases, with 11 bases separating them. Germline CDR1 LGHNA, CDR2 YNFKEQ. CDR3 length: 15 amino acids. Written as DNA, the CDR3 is TGTGCCAGCAGCCAAGGCAGCGGGTTGTACAATGAGCAGTTCTTC. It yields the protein CASSQGSGLYNEQFF.

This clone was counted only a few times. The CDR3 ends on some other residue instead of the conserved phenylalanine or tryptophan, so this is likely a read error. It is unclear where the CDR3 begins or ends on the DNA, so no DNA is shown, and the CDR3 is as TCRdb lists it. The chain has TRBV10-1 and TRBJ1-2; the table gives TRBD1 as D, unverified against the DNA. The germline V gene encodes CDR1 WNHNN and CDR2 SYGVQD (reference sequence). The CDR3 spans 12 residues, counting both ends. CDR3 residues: CASSDPGRPSAR.

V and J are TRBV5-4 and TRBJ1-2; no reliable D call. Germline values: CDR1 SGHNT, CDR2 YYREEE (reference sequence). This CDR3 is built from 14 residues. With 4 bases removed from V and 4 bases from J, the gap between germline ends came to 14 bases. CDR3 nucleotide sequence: TGTGCCAGCAGCGGAAGACTGCTCGGCTATGGCTACACCTTC. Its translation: CASSGRLLGYGYTF.

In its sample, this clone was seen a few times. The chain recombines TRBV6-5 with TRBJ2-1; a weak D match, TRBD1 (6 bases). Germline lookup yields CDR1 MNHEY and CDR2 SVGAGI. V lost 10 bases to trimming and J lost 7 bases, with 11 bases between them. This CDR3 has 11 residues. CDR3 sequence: CATRGVNEQFF. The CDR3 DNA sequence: TGTGCCACCAGGGGAGTGAATGAGCAGTTCTTC.

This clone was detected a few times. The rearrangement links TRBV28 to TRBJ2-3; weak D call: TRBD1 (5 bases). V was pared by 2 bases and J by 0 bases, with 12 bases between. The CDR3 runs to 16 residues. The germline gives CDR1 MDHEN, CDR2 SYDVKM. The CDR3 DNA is TGTGCCAGCAGTTTAGACGCTCAGGGAAGCACAGATACGCAGTATTTT. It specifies CASSLDAQGSTDTQYF.

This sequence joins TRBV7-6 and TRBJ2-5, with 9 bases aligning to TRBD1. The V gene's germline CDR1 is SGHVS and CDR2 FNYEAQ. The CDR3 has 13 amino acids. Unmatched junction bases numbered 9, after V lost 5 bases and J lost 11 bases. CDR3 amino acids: CASSTGTGREQYF. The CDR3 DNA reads TGTGCCAGCAGCACCGGGACAGGGCGGGAGCAGTACTTC. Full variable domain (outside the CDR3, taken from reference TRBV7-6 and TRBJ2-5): GAGVSQSPRYKVTKRGQDVALRCDPISGHVSLYWYRQALGQGPEFLTYFNYEAQQDKSGLPNDRFSAERPEGSISTLTIQRTEQRDSAMYRCASSTGTGREQYFGPGTRLLVL.

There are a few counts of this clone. The CDR3 DNA reads TGTGCCAGCAGTTTATCTACAGCTAACTATGGCTACACCTTC. This gives the protein CASSLSTANYGYTF. The chain joins TRBV28 to TRBJ1-2, with no clear D. Trimming shortened V by 1 base and J by 0 bases, and 6 bases separated the two germline ends. The CDR3 has 14 residues. Germline CDR1 reads MDHEN; CDR2 reads SYDVKM.